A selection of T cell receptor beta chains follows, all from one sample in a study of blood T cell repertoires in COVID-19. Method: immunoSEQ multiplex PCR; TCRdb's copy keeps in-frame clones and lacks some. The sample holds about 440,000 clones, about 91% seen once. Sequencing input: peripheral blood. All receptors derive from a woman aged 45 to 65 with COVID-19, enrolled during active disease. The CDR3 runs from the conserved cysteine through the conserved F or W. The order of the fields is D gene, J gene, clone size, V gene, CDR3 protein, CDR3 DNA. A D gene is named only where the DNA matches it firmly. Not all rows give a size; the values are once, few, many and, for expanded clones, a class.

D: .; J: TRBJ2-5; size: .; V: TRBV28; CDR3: CASTPVPQETQYF; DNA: TGTGCCAGCACCCCAGTCCCCCAAGAGACCCAGTACTTC
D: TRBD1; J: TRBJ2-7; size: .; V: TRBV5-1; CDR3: CASSLAGTGGYEQYF; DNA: TGCGCCAGCAGCTTGGCCGGGACAGGGGGCTACGAGCAGTACTTC
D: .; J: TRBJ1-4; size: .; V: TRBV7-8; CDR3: CASSLDRDEKLFF; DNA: TGTGCCAGCAGCTTAGACAGGGATGAAAAACTGTTTTTT
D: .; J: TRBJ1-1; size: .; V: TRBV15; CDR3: CATSRDRLMNTEAFF; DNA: TGTGCCACCAGCAGAGACAGATTAATGAACACTGAAGCTTTCTTT
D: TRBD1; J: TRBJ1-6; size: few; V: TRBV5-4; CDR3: CASSLFLGTGNNSPLHF; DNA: TGTGCCAGCAGCTTGTTCCTCGGGACAGGGAATAATTCACCCCTCCACTTT
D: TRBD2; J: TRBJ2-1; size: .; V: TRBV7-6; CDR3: CASSLNPGTTYNEQFF; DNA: TGTGCCAGCAGCTTAAATCCCGGGACTACGTACAATGAGCAGTTCTTC
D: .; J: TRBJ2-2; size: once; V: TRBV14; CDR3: CASRAGTGELFF; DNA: TGTGCCAGCAGGGCAGGCACCGGGGAGCTGTTTTTT
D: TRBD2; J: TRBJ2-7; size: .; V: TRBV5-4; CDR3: CASSGWAGGLYEQYF; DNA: TGTGCCAGCAGCGGCTGGGCGGGGGGGCTTTACGAGCAGTACTTC
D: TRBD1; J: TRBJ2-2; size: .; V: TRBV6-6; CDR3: CASSSRDRAGELFF; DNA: TGTGCCAGCAGTTCCAGGGACAGGGCCGGGGAGCTGTTTTTT
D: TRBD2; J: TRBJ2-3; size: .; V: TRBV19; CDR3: CASSSGGRDTQYF; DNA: TGTGCCAGTAGTTCGGGGGGAAGAGATACGCAGTATTTT
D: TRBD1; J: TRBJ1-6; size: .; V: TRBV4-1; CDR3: CASSQKSGTGADSYNSPLHF; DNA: TGCGCCAGCAGCCAAAAATCCGGGACAGGGGCCGACTCCTATAATTCACCCCTCCACTTT
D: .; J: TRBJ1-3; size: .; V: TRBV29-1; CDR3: CSILGGRAGNTIYF; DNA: TGCAGCATCCTCGGGGGGCGGGCTGGAAACACCATATATTTT
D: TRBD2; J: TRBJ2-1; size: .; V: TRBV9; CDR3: CASSVGEGNEQFF; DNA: TGTGCCAGCAGCGTAGGGGAGGGGAATGAGCAGTTCTTC
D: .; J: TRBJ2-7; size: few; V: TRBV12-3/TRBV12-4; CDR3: CASSPTGSEQYF; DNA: TGTGCCAGCAGTCCAACAGGGAGCGAGCAGTACTTC
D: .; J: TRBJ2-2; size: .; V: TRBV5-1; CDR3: CASSPRRDSNTGELFF; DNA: TGCGCCAGCAGCCCTAGGAGGGACAGCAACACCGGGGAGCTGTTTTTT
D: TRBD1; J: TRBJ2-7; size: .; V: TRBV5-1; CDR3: CASSFGTGGINEQYF; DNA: TGCGCCAGCAGTTTCGGGACAGGGGGTATCAACGAGCAGTACTTC
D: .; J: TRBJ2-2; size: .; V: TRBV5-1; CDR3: CASSLAGGGNTGELFF; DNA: TGCGCCAGCAGCTTGGCTGGAGGAGGGAACACCGGGGAGCTGTTTTTT
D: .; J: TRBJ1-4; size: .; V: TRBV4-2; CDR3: CASSPQRQNEKLFF; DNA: TGTGCCAGCAGCCCCCAGAGACAAAATGAAAAACTGTTTTTT
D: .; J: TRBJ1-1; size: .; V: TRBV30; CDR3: CAWTRNTEAFF; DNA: TGTGCCTGGACGAGGAACACTGAAGCTTTCTTT
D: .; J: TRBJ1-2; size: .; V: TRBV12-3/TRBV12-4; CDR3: CASIKEGNYGYTF; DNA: TGTGCCAGCATCAAGGAGGGTAACTATGGCTACACCTTC
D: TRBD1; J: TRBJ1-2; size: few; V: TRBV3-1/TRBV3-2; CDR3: CASSPFAQTGGRGYTF; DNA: TGTGCCAGCAGCCCTTTTGCTCAAACAGGGGGCAGGGGCTACACCTTC
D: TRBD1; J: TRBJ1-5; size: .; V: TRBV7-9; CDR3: CASSHEDRGDQPQHF; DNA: TGTGCCAGCAGCCATGAGGACAGGGGGGACCAGCCCCAGCATTTT
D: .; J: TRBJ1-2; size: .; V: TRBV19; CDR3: CASSIGQGRGGYTF; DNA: TGTGCCAGTAGTATTGGCCAGGGGAGAGGGGGCTACACCTTC
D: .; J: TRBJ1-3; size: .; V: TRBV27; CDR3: CASSSMDSSSGNTIYF; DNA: TGTGCCAGCAGTTCCATGGACTCTAGCTCTGGAAACACCATATATTTT
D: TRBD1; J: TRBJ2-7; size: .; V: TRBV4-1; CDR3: CASSQETGQGGQYF; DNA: TGCGCCAGCAGCCAGGAAACGGGACAGGGAGGGCAGTACTTC
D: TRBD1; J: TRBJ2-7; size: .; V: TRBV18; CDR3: CASSPYPQGVWEQYF; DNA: TGTGCCAGCTCACCATATCCACAGGGGGTCTGGGAGCAGTACTTC
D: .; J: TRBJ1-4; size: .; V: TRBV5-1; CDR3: CASSLGQLTTNEKLFF; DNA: TGCGCCAGCAGCTTGGGACAGTTGACAACTAATGAAAAACTGTTTTTT
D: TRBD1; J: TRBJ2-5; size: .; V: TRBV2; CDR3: CASSEDRLETQYF; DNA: TGTGCCAGCAGTGAGGACAGGCTGGAGACCCAGTACTTC
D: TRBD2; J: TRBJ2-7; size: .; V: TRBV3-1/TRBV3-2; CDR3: CASSQWTSGVNEQYF; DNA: TGTGCCAGCAGCCAATGGACTAGCGGGGTGAATGAGCAGTACTTC
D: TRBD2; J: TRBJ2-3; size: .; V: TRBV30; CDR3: CAWTPRSGGWGDTQYF; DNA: TGTGCCTGGACTCCCCGGAGCGGGGGGTGGGGAGATACGCAGTATTTT
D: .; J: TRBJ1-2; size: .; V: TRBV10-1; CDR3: CASSESRGGYGYTF; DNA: TGCGCCAGCAGTGAGTCAAGGGGCGGCTATGGCTACACCTTC
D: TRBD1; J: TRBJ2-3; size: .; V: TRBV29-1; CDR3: CSVRPGQGASTDTQYF; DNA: TGCAGCGTTAGACCGGGACAGGGAGCGAGCACAGATACGCAGTATTTT
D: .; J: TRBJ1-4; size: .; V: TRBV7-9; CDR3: CASSLAIGSNEKLFF; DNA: TGTGCCAGCAGCTTAGCGATCGGGTCTAATGAAAAACTGTTTTTT
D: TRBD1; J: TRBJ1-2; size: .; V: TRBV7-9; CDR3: CASSLQTGDGYTF; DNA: TGTGCCAGCAGCTTACAAACAGGGGACGGCTACACCTTC
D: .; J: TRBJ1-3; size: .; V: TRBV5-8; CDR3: CASSLGGTTSGNTIYF; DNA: TGTGCCAGCAGCCTGGGCGGGACTACGTCTGGAAACACCATATATTTT
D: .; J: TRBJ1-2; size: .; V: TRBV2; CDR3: CASSRDKNYGYTF; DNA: TGTGCCAGCAGTCGGGACAAGAACTATGGCTACACCTTC
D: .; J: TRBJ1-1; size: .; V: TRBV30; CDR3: CAWSVGGPNTEAFF; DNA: TGTGCCTGGAGTGTGGGAGGCCCGAACACTGAAGCTTTCTTT
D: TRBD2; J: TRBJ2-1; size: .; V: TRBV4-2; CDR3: CASSQRLAGASNEQFF; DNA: TGTGCCAGCAGCCAGAGGCTAGCGGGGGCCTCCAATGAGCAGTTCTTC
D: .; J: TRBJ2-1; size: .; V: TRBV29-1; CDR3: CSVVVVSHEQFF; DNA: TGCAGCGTTGTAGTAGTCTCCCATGAGCAGTTCTTC